Following are 8 T cell receptor beta chains from one sample sequenced in a study of OX40 agonist ivuxolimab in advanced cancers. Method: immunoSEQ multiplex PCR; TCRdb's copy keeps in-frame clones and lacks some. Among 55,000 to 80,000 clones, more than 85% were seen once, and the ten largest hold 0.62%. The starting material was CD4+ or CD8+ T cells sorted from blood, obtained in a trial of the OX40 agonist ivuxolimab. Receptor source: an adult with an advanced solid tumor such as melanoma, head and neck, liver or kidney cancer.

CDR3 sequence reads: CASRARGSGSYEQYF. CDR3 coding DNA: TGTGCCAGTAGGGCCCGGGGTTCGGGCTCCTACGAGCAGTACTTC. V and J are TRBV19 and TRBJ2-7; D perhaps matches TRBD2 (5 bases). Germline CDR1 is LNHDA and CDR2 is SQIVND (reference sequence). The V end lost 6 bases, the J end lost 0 bases, and 15 bases lay between the germline ends. The CDR3 is 15 amino acids. Using reference TRBV19 and TRBJ2-7 for the parts outside the CDR3, the full variable domain is DGGITQSPKYLFRKEGQNVTLSCEQNLNHDAMYWYRQDPGQGLRLIYYSQIVNDFQKGDIAEGYSVSREKKESFPLTVTSAQKNPTAFYLCASRARGSGSYEQYFGPGTRLTVT.

The V call is TRBV6-1, the J call TRBJ2-2; tentative D call: TRBD2 (6 bases). V was cut by 1 base and J by 4 bases, with 7 bases left in between. This CDR3 is 14 amino acids long. Looked up from germline, CDR1 is MNHNS and CDR2 is SASEGT. This CDR3 reads CASSEVGGTGELFF. The CDR3 nucleotides read TGTGCCAGCAGTGAAGTCGGGGGCACCGGGGAGCTGTTTTTT.

The chain recombines TRBV6-5 with TRBJ2-7; D ambiguous. V shed 0 bases and J shed 0 bases, with 3 bases lying between them. From germline, CDR1 is MNHEY and CDR2 SVGAGI. The CDR3 is made up of 13 amino acids. The CDR3 reads CASSYSTSYEQYF. The CDR3 DNA sequence: TGTGCCAGCAGTTACTCTACCTCCTACGAGCAGTACTTC.

J is TRBJ2-5 and V is TRBV19; TRBD2 matches 8 bases. The tail of the sequence fits TRBJ2-7 better, so the J call may be wrong. CDR3 length: 18 amino acids. Germline loops: CDR1 LNHDA, CDR2 SQIVND (reference sequence). The CDR3 nucleotides read TGTGCCAGTAGTGTCCTCCCCCCGGGACTAGGGGGGTCCTACGAGCAGTACTTC. It yields the protein CASSVLPPGLGGSYEQYF.

In its sample, this clone was seen a few times. The chain couples TRBV11-2 to TRBJ1-5; possible D gene TRBD1, 5 bases. Trimming cost V 0 bases and J 4 bases, with 13 bases left between them. The CDR3 covers 16 residues. CDR1 SGHAT and CDR2 FQNNGV come from the germline V gene. The CDR3 is CASSLEGGAGNQPQHF. Written as DNA, the CDR3 is TGTGCCAGCAGCTTAGAAGGAGGGGCAGGGAATCAGCCCCAGCATTTT.

The gene calls are TRBV18 and TRBJ2-7; D perhaps matches TRBD2 (6 bases). Germline V gene sequence: CDR1 KGHSH, CDR2 LQKENI. The V end was cut by 2 bases, the J end by 1 base, with 9 bases between. The CDR3 runs to 14 residues. CDR3 in DNA: TGTGCCAGCTCACCAGGGACTGAATCCTACGAGCAGTACTTC. Its translation: CASSPGTESYEQYF.

The table lists this clone with a few counts. The rearrangement joins TRBV5-6 to TRBJ1-1; D is undetermined. Germline CDR1 reads SGHDT; CDR2 reads YYEEEE. CDR3 length: 13 amino acids. V shed 2 bases and J shed 10 bases, with 15 bases lying between them. The CDR3 nucleotides are TGTGCCAGCAGCTTTCGACACCTCTTACGAGCTTTCTTT. It codes for CASSFRHLLRAFF.

The chain recombines TRBV10-1 with TRBJ2-4; 7 bases agree with TRBD2. There are 16 residues in the CDR3. After removal of 8 bases from V and 4 bases from J, the junction contained 14 bases not matched to a gene. From germline, CDR1 is WNHNN and CDR2 SYGVQD (reference sequence). The CDR3 protein is CASAWGVGTKKNIQYF. The DNA for the CDR3 is TGCGCCAGCGCATGGGGGGTAGGGACTAAAAAAAACATTCAGTACTTC.